The clone carrying this T cell receptor beta chain was counted once. The entry originates in a study of T cell responses to AZD1222 COVID-19 vaccine. TCRdb keeps only in-frame clones here, not all; method: immunoSEQ multiplex PCR. The profile covers about 100,000 clones, with less than 90% appearing a single time and under 2% taken by the ten largest. The V end lost 0 bases, the J end lost 0 bases, and 6 bases lay between the germline ends. This CDR3 contains 15 residues. Per germline, CDR1 PRHDT and CDR2 FYEKMQ (reference sequence). The sequenced sample was peripheral blood, obtained on day 0 of AZD1222 vaccination. This TCR was sampled from an adult in good health. The V and J genes are TRBV13 and TRBJ1-5, with D unresolved. The CDR3 DNA follows: TGTGCCAGCAGCTTAGGCCCTTATAGCAATCAGCCCCAGCATTTT. It translates to CASSLGPYSNQPQHF.